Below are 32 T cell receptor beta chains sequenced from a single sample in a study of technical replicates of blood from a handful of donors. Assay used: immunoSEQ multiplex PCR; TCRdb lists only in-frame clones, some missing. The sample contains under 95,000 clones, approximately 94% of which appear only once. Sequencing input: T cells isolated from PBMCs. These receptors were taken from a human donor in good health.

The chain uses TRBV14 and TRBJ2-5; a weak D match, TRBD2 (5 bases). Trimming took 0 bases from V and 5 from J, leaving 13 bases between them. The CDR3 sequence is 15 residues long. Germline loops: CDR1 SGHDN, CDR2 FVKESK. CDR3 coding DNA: TGTGCCAGCAGCCAAGATAAGGACCGGAGGGAGACCCAGTACTTC. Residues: CASSQDKDRRETQYF.

In nucleotides, the CDR3 is TGCAGTGCTAGCCCCGGGATGCAGTATTTT. It is translated as CSASPGMQYF. The chain carries TRBV20-1 and TRBJ2-3; D might be TRBD2 (5 bases). The CDR3 is 10 amino acids. Trimming left V 3 bases short and J 11 bases short, with 9 bases between. From germline, CDR1 is DFQATT and CDR2 SNEGSKA (reference sequence).

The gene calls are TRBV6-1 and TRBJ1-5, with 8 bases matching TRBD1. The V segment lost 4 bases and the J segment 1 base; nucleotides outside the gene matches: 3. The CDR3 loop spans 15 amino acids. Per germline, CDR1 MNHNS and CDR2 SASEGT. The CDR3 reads CASSGTGTSNQPQHF. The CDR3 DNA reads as TGTGCCAGCAGTGGGACAGGGACAAGCAATCAGCCCCAGCATTTT.

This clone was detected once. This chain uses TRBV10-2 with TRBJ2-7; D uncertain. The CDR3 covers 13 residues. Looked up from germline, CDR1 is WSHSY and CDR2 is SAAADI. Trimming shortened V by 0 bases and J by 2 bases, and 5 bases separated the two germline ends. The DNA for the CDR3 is TGCGCCAGCAGTGAGTCGACTCCCTACGAGCAGTACTTC. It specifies CASSESTPYEQYF.

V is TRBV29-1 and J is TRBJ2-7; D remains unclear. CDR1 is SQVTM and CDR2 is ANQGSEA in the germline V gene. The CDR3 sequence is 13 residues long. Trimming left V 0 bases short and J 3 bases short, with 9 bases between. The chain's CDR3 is CSVEDPYSYEQYF. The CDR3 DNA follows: TGCAGCGTTGAAGATCCGTACAGCTACGAGCAGTACTTC.

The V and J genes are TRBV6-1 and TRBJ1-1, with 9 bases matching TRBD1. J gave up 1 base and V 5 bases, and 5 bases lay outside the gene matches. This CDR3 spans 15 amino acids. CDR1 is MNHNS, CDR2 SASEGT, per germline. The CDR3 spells CASSSDRGENTEAFF. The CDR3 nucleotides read TGTGCCAGCAGTTCGGACAGGGGTGAGAACACTGAAGCTTTCTTT.

CDR3 coding DNA: TGCGCCAGCCGGCTAGCGGGTGGATACGAGCAGTACTTC. Amino acids: CASRLAGGYEQYF. The J gene is TRBJ2-7, the V gene TRBV5-1, with 8 bases fitting TRBD2. This CDR3 spans 13 amino acids. CDR1 SGHRS and CDR2 YFSETQ come from the germline V gene. With V trimmed by 7 bases and J by 4 bases, 7 bases remained unmatched. The whole variable domain, remainder taken from reference TRBV5-1 and TRBJ2-7, is KAGVTQTPRYLIKTRGQQVTLSCSPISGHRSVSWYQQTPGQGLQFLFEYFSETQRNKGNFPGRFSGRQFSNSRSEMNVSTLELGDSALYLCASRLAGGYEQYFGPGTRLTVT.

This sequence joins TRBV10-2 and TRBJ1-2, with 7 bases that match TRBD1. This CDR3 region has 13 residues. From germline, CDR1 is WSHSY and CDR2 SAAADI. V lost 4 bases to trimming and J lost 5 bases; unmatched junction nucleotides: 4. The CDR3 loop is CASSGRGLYGYTF. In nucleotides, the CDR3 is TGCGCCAGCAGTGGTAGGGGGCTTTATGGCTACACCTTC.

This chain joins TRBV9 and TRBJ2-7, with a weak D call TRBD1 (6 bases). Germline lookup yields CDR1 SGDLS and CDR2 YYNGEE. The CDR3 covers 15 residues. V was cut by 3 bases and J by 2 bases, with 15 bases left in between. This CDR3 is CASSAEQDRAYEQYF. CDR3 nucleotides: TGTGCCAGCAGCGCCGAACAGGACAGAGCCTACGAGCAGTACTTC.

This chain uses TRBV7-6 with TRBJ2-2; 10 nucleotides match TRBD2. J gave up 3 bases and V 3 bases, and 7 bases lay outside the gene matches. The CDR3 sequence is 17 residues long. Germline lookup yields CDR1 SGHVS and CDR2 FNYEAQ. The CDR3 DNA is TGTGCCAGCAGCTTTTCTAGCGGGAGTACCTACACCGGGGAGCTGTTTTTT. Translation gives CASSFSSGSTYTGELFF.

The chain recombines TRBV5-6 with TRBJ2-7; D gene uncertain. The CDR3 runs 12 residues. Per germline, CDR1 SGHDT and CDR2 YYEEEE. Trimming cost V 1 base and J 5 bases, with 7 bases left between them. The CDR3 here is CASSLIFNEQYF. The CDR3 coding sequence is TGTGCCAGCAGCTTGATCTTTAACGAGCAGTACTTC.

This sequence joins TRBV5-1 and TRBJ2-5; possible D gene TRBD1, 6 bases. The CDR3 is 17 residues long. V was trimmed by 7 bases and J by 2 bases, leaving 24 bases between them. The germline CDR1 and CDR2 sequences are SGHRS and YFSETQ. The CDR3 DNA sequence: TGCGCCAGCTCCCTTGCGAGAGGGGGAGCCTTACAAGAGACCCAGTACTTC. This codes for CASSLARGGALQETQYF.

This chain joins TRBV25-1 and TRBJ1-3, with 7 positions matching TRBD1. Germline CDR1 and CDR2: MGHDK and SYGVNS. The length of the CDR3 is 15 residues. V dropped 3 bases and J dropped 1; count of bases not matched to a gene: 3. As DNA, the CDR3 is TGTGCCAGCAGTGACTCCAGGGGGTCTGGAAACACCATATATTTT. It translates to CASSDSRGSGNTIYF.

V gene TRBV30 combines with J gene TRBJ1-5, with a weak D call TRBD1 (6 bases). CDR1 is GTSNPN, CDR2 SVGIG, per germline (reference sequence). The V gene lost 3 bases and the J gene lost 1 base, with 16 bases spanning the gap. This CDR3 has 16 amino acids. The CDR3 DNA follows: TGTGCCTGGAGCAAAGGGGGGGGGCTGAGCAATCAGCCCCAGCATTTT. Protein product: CAWSKGGGLSNQPQHF.

CDR3 in amino acids: CARSEPGTEGTEAFF. The CDR3 bases are TGTGCCAGAAGCGAGCCGGGAACGGAGGGGACTGAAGCTTTCTTT. This chain uses TRBV5-3 with TRBJ1-1, with a tentative D call TRBD1 (5 bases). TRBV5-3 is given ORF status, its function remaining uncertain. The CDR3 runs 15 residues. The ends were cut back, 4 bases at V and 5 bases at J, with 18 bases in the middle.

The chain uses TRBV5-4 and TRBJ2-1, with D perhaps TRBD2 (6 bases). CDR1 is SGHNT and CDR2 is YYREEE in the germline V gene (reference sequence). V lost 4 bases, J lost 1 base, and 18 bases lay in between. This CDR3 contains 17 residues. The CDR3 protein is CASSPKGGSGSYNEQFF. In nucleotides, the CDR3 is TGTGCCAGCAGCCCTAAGGGTGGGAGCGGGTCCTACAATGAGCAGTTCTTC.

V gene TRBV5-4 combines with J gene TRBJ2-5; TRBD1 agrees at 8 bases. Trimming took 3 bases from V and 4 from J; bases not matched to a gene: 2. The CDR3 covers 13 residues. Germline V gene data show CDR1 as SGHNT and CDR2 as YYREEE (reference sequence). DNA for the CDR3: TGTGCCAGCAGCTCGGGGACAGGAGAGACCCAGTACTTC. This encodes CASSSGTGETQYF.

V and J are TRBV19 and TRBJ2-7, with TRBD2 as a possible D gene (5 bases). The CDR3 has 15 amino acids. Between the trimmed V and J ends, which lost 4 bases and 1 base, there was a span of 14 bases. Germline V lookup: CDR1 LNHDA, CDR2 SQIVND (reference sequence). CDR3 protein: CASSTDSIGSYEQYF. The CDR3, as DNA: TGTGCCAGTAGTACGGACTCTATCGGATCCTACGAGCAGTACTTC.

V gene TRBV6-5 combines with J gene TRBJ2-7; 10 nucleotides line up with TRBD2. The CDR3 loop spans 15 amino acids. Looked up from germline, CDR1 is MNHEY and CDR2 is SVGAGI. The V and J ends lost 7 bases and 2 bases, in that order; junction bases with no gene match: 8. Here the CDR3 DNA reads TGTGCCAGCAAAAAAGGACTAGCGGCAACCTACGAGCAGTACTTC. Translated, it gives CASKKGLAATYEQYF.

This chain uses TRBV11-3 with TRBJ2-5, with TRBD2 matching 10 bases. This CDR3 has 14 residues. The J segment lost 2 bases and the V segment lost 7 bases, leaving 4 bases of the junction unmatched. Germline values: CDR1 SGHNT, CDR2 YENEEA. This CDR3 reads CASNLAGVQETQYF. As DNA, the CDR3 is TGTGCCAGCAATCTAGCGGGGGTTCAAGAGACCCAGTACTTC.

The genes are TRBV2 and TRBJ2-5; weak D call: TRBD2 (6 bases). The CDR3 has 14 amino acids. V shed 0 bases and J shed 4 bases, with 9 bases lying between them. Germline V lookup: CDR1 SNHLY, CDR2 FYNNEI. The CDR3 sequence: CASSEASGVETQYF. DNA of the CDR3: TGTGCCAGCAGTGAAGCGTCGGGGGTAGAGACCCAGTACTTC.

The CDR3 protein is CASSGTGGSLIVNTEAFF. The CDR3 nucleotides are TGTGCCAGCAGTGGGACAGGGGGCAGCCTTATCGTGAACACTGAAGCTTTCTTT. The chain has TRBV27 and TRBJ1-1; 12 bases line up with TRBD1. The length of the CDR3 is 18 residues. The germline CDR1 and CDR2 sequences are MNHEY and SMNVEV (reference sequence). Trimming cost V 5 bases and J 0 bases; bases outside gene matches: 10.

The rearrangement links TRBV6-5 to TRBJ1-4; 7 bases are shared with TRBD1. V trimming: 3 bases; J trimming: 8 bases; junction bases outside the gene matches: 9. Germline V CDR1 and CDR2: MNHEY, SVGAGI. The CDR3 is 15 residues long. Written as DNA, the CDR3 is TGTGCCAGCAGTTATGGGGGCACCAGGGGGGAAAAACTGTTTTTT. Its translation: CASSYGGTRGEKLFF.

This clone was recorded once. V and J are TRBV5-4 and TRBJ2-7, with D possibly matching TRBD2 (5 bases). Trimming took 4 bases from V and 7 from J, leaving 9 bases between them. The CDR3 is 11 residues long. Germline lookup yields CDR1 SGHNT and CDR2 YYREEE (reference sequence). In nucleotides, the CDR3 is TGTGCCAGCAGCACGGGGTGGGAGCAGTACTTC. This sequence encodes CASSTGWEQYF.

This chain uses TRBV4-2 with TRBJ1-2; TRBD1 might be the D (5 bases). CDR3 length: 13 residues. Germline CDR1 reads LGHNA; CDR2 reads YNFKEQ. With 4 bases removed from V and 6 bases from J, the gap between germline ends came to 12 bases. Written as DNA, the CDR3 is TGTGCCAGCAGCCCGTATCCACAGGATGGCTACACCTTC. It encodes CASSPYPQDGYTF.

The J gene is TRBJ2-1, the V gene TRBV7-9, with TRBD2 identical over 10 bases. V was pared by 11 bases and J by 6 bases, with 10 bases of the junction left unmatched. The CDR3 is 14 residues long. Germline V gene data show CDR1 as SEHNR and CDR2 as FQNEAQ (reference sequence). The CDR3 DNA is TGTGCCGCAACTCGACTAGCGGGCCCCAATGAGCAGTTCTTC. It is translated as CAATRLAGPNEQFF. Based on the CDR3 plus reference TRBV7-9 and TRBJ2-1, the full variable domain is DTGVSQNPRHKITKRGQNVTFRCDPISEHNRLYWYRQTLGQGPEFLTYFQNEAQLEKSRLLSDRFSAERPKGSFSTLEIQRTEQGDSAMYLCAATRLAGPNEQFFGPGTRLTVL.

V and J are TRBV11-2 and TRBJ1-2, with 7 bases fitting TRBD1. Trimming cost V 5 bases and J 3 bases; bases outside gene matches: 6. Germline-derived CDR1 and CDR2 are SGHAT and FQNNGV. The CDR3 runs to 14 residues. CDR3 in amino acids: CASSHYRGDYGYTF. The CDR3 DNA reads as TGTGCCAGCAGCCATTACAGGGGAGACTATGGCTACACCTTC.

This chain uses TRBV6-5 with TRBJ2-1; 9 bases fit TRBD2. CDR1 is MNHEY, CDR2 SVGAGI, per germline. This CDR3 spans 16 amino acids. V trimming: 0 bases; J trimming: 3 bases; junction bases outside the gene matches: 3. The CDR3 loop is CASSYSMTSGYNEQFF. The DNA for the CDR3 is TGTGCCAGCAGTTACTCGATGACTAGCGGCTACAATGAGCAGTTCTTC.

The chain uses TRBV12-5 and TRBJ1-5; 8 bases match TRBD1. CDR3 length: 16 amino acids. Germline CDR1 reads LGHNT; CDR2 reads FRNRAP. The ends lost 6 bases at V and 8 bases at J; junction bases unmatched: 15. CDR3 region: CASGPGTGPQGEPQHF. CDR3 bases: TGTGCTAGTGGACCCGGGACAGGCCCTCAAGGTGAGCCCCAGCATTTT.

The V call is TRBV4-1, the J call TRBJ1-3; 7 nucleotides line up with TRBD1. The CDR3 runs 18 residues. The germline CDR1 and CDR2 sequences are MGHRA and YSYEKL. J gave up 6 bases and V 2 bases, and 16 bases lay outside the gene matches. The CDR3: CASSQSPDRVKRENTIYF. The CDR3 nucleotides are TGCGCCAGCAGCCAATCCCCAGACAGGGTAAAAAGGGAAAACACCATATATTTT.

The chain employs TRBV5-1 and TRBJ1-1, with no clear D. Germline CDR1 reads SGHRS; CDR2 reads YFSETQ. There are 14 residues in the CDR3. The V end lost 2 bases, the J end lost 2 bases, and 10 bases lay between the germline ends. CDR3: CASSLEPSNTEAFF. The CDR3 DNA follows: TGCGCCAGCAGCTTAGAACCGAGCAACACTGAAGCTTTCTTT.

Here the CDR3 DNA reads TGTGCCAGCAGTGTACGGACAGGGGGGCACTACGAGCAGTACTTC. It specifies CASSVRTGGHYEQYF. The chain joins TRBV25-1 to TRBJ2-7; TRBD1 matches at 10 bases. V was clipped by 4 bases and J by 3 bases; unmatched bases: 6. The CDR3 runs 15 residues. Germline CDR1 reads MGHDK; CDR2 reads SYGVNS.